A selection of T cell receptor beta chains follows, all from one sample in a study of blood T cell repertoires in COVID-19. Repertoires were generated with immunoSEQ multiplex PCR, while TCRdb's copy carries only in-frame clones and drops some. This table has 250,000 to 300,000 clones, 81% appearing once. Input material: peripheral blood. The receptor source for this set is a woman in her sixties or seventies with active or convalescent COVID-19. The CDR3 runs from the conserved cysteine through the conserved F or W. D genes are given only for firm matches. Clone sizes are given selectively: once, few, many, or a class where the clone is expanded.

D gene: NA
V gene: TRBV27
clone size: NA
J gene: TRBJ1-5
CDR3 protein: CASGGDSNQPQHF
CDR3 DNA: TGTGCCAGCGGGGGGGATAGCAATCAGCCCCAGCATTTT

D gene: NA
V gene: TRBV5-6
clone size: NA
J gene: TRBJ1-1
CDR3 protein: CASSIHRSEAFF
CDR3 DNA: TGTGCCAGCAGCATCCACAGGAGCGAAGCTTTCTTT

D gene: NA
V gene: TRBV6-5
clone size: few
J gene: TRBJ1-3
CDR3 protein: CASRVGAWGNTIYF
CDR3 DNA: TGTGCCAGCAGGGTGGGGGCGTGGGGAAACACCATATATTTT

D gene: TRBD1
V gene: TRBV7-8
clone size: NA
J gene: TRBJ2-3
CDR3 protein: CASSQRTGGMTDTQYF
CDR3 DNA: TGTGCCAGCAGCCAGAGGACAGGGGGGATGACAGATACGCAGTATTTT

D gene: NA
V gene: TRBV5-1
clone size: NA
J gene: TRBJ2-5
CDR3 protein: CASSLVGNQETQYF
CDR3 DNA: TGCGCCAGCAGCTTGGTCGGGAACCAAGAGACCCAGTACTTC

D gene: NA
V gene: TRBV19
clone size: NA
J gene: TRBJ1-1
CDR3 protein: CASSDRMNTEAFF
CDR3 DNA: TGTGCCAGTAGTGACAGGATGAACACTGAAGCTTTCTTT

D gene: NA
V gene: TRBV2
clone size: NA
J gene: TRBJ1-5
CDR3 protein: CASSGFGRSNQPQHF
CDR3 DNA: TGTGCCAGCAGTGGGTTTGGGAGGAGCAATCAGCCCCAGCATTTT

D gene: NA
V gene: TRBV19
clone size: NA
J gene: TRBJ1-1
CDR3 protein: CASSKGDRHTEAFF
CDR3 DNA: TGTGCCAGTAGTAAGGGAGACCGACACACTGAAGCTTTCTTT

D gene: NA
V gene: TRBV6-1
clone size: NA
J gene: TRBJ1-4
CDR3 protein: CASSEGGTNEKLFF
CDR3 DNA: TGTGCCAGCAGTGAAGGAGGGACTAATGAAAAACTGTTTTTT

D gene: NA
V gene: TRBV30
clone size: NA
J gene: TRBJ2-1
CDR3 protein: CAWSHRVVGVNEQFF
CDR3 DNA: TGTGCCTGGAGTCATAGAGTGGTTGGAGTCAATGAGCAGTTCTTC

D gene: NA
V gene: TRBV4-3
clone size: NA
J gene: TRBJ1-6
CDR3 protein: CASSQDGYRYNSPLHF
CDR3 DNA: TGCGCCAGCAGCCAAGACGGGTACCGCTATAATTCACCCCTCCACTTT

D gene: NA
V gene: TRBV7-9
clone size: NA
J gene: TRBJ2-3
CDR3 protein: CASRRDSPDTQYF
CDR3 DNA: TGTGCCAGCCGGCGGGACAGCCCAGATACGCAGTATTTT

D gene: NA
V gene: TRBV11-2
clone size: few
J gene: TRBJ1-1
CDR3 protein: CASSFLRYPDIRNTEAFF
CDR3 DNA: TGTGCCAGCAGCTTTCTAAGATACCCGGACATCCGGAACACTGAAGCTTTCTTT

D gene: NA
V gene: TRBV7-3
clone size: NA
J gene: TRBJ1-2
CDR3 protein: CASSSDHRDGYTF
CDR3 DNA: TGTGCCAGCAGCTCGGACCACAGGGATGGCTACACCTTC

D gene: NA
V gene: TRBV11-1
clone size: NA
J gene: TRBJ2-7
CDR3 protein: CASSQDNRVSYEQYF
CDR3 DNA: TGTGCCAGCAGCCAAGATAACAGGGTCAGCTACGAGCAGTACTTC

D gene: TRBD2
V gene: TRBV27
clone size: NA
J gene: TRBJ2-7
CDR3 protein: CASSRSGGSSYEQYF
CDR3 DNA: TGTGCCAGCAGCCGAAGCGGGGGGAGCTCCTACGAGCAGTACTTC

D gene: NA
V gene: TRBV14
clone size: NA
J gene: TRBJ2-3
CDR3 protein: CASSQGALPSTDTQYF
CDR3 DNA: TGTGCCAGCAGCCAAGGGGCGCTTCCTAGCACAGATACGCAGTATTTT

D gene: TRBD2
V gene: TRBV9
clone size: NA
J gene: TRBJ2-3
CDR3 protein: CASSVEASGGATDTQYF
CDR3 DNA: TGTGCCAGCAGCGTAGAGGCTAGCGGGGGGGCGACAGATACGCAGTATTTT

D gene: NA
V gene: TRBV4-1
clone size: few
J gene: TRBJ1-2
CDR3 protein: CASSQTGRMWGNYGYTF
CDR3 DNA: TGCGCCAGCAGCCAAACAGGGAGAATGTGGGGCAACTATGGCTACACCTTC

D gene: TRBD1
V gene: TRBV6-6
clone size: once
J gene: TRBJ1-1
CDR3 protein: CASTRQGGDTEAFF
CDR3 DNA: TGTGCCAGCACCCGACAGGGGGGGGACACTGAAGCTTTCTTT

D gene: TRBD1
V gene: TRBV27
clone size: once
J gene: TRBJ2-7
CDR3 protein: CASRRTGGFHEQYF
CDR3 DNA: TGTGCCAGCAGACGGACAGGGGGCTTCCACGAGCAGTACTTC

D gene: TRBD1
V gene: TRBV12-5
clone size: NA
J gene: TRBJ1-1
CDR3 protein: CASGLGRQGTEAFF
CDR3 DNA: TGTGCTAGTGGTTTGGGAAGACAGGGAACTGAAGCTTTCTTT

D gene: TRBD2
V gene: TRBV3-1/TRBV3-2
clone size: NA
J gene: TRBJ2-1
CDR3 protein: CASSQGTSVGNEQFF
CDR3 DNA: TGTGCCAGCAGCCAAGGGACTAGCGTGGGCAATGAGCAGTTCTTC

D gene: NA
V gene: TRBV19
clone size: NA
J gene: TRBJ2-5
CDR3 protein: CASSITGKETQYF
CDR3 DNA: TGTGCCAGTAGTATAACCGGGAAAGAGACCCAGTACTTC

D gene: NA
V gene: TRBV29-1
clone size: once
J gene: TRBJ1-2
CDR3 protein: CSVGAGMEYGYTF
CDR3 DNA: TGCAGCGTAGGGGCAGGCATGGAATATGGCTACACCTTC